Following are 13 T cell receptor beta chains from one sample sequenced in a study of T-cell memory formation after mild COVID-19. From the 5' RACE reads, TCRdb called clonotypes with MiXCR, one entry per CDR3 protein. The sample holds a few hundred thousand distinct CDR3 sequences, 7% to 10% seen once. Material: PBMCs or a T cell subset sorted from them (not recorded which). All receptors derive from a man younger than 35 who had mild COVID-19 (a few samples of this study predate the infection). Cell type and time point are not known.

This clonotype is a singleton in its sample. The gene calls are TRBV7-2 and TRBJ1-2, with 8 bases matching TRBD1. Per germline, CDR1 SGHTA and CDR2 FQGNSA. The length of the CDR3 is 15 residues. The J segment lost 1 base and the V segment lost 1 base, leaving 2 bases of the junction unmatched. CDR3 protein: CASSLGTGNNYGYTF. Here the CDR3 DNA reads TGTGCCAGCAGCTTAGGGACAGGGAATAACTATGGCTACACCTTC.

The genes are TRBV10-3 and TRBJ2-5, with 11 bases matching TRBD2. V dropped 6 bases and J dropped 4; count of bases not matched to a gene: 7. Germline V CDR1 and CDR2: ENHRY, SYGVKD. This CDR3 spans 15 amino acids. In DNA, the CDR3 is TGTGCCATCAGGCCGACAGGACTAGCGGGAGAGACCCAGTACTTC. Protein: CAIRPTGLAGETQYF.

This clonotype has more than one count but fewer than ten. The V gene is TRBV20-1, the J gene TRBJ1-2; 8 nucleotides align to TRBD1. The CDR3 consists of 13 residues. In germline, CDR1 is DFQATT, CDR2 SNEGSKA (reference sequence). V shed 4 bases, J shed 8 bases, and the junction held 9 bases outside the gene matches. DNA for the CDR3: TGCAGTGCTATGACAGGGGTGACGAGAGGCTACACCTTC. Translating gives CSAMTGVTRGYTF.

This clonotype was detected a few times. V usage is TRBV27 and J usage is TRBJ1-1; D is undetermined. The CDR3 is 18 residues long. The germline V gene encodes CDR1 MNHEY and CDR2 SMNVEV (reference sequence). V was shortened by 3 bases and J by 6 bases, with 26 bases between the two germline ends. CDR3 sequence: CASSFLGWSGSRRPEAFF. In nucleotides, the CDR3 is TGTGCCAGCAGTTTCTTAGGCTGGTCTGGCAGCCGGAGACCTGAAGCTTTCTTT.

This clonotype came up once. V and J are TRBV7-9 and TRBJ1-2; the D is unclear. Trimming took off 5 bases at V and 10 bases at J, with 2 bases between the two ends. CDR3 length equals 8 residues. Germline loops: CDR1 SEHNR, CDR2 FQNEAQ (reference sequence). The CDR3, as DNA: TGTGCCAGCAGCGACTACACCTTC. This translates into CASSDYTF.

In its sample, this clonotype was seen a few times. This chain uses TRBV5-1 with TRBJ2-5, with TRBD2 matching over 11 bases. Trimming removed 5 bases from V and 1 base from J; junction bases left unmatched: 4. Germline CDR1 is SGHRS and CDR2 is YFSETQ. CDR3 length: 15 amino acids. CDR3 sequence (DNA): TGCGCCAGCAGATATAGCGGGGGGGTCCAAGAGACCCAGTACTTC. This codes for CASRYSGGVQETQYF.

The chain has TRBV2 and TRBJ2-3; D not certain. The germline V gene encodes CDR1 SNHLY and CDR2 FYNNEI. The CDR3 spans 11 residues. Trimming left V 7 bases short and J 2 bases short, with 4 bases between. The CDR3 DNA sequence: TGTGCCAGCACTCTCACAGATACGCAGTATTTT. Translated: CASTLTDTQYF.

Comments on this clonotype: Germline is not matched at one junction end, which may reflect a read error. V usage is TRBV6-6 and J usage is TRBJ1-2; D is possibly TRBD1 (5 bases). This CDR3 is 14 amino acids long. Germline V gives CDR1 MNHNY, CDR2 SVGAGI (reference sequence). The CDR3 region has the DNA TGTGCCAGCACCTCTCCCCGACAGAACTATGGTTACACCTTC. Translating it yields CASTSPRQNYGYTF.

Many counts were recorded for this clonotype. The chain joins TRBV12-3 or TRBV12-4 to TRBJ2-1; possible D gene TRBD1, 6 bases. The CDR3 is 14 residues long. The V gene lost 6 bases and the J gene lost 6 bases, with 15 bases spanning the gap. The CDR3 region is CASSPDGGRNEQFF. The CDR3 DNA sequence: TGTGCCAGCAGCCCCGATGGGGGCCGCAATGAGCAGTTCTTC.

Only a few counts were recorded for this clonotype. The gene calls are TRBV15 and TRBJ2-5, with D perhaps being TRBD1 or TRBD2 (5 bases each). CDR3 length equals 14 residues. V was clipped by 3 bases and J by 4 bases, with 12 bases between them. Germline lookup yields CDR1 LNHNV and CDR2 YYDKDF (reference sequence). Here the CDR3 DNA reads TGTGCCACCAGCAGTGAACTAGGGGCAGAGACCCAGTACTTC. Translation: CATSSELGAETQYF.

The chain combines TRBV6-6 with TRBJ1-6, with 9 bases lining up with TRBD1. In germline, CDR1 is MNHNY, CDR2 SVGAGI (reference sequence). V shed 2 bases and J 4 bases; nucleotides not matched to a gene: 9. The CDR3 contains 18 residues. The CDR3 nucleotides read TGTGCCAGCAGTTACCCGACCGGACAGGGGACATATAATTCACCCCTCCACTTT. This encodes CASSYPTGQGTYNSPLHF.

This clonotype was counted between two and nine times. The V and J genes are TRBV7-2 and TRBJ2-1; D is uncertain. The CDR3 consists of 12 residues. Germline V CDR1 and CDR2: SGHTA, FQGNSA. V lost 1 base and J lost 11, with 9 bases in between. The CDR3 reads CASSLVAVQQFF. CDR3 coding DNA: TGTGCCAGCAGCTTAGTGGCGGTCCAGCAGTTCTTC.

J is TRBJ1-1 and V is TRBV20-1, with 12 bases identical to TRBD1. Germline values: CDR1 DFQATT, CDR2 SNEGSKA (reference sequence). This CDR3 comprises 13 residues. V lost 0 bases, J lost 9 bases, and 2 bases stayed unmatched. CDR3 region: CSARDGDRGQAFF. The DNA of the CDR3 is TGCAGTGCTAGAGATGGGGACAGGGGGCAAGCTTTCTTT.